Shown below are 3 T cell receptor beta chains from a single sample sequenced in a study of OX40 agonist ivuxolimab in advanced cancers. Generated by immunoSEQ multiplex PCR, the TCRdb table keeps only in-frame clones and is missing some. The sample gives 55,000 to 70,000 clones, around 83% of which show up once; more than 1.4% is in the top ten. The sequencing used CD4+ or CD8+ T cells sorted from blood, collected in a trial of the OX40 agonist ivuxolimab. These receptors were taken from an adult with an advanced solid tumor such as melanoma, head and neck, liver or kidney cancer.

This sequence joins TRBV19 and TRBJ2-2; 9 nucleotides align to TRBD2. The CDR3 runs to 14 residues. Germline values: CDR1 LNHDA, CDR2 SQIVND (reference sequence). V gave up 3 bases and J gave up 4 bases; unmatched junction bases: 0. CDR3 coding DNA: TGTGCCAGTAGTATGCGGGGGGGCACCGGGGAGCTGTTTTTT. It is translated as CASSMRGGTGELFF. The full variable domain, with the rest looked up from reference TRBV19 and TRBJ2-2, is DGGITQSPKYLFRKEGQNVTLSCEQNLNHDAMYWYRQDPGQGLRLIYYSQIVNDFQKGDIAEGYSVSREKKESFPLTVTSAQKNPTAFYLCASSMRGGTGELFFGEGSRLTVL.

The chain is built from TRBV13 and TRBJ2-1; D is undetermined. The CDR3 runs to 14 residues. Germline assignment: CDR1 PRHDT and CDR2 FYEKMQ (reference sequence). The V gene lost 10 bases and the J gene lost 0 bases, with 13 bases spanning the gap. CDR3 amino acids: CATSRWSSYNEQFF. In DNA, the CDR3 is TGTGCCACCTCACGCTGGAGCTCCTACAATGAGCAGTTCTTC. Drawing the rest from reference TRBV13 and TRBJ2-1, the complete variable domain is AAGVIQSPRHLIKEKRETATLKCYPIPRHDTVYWYQQGPGQDPQFLISFYEKMQSDKGSIPDRFSAQQFSDYHSELNMSSLELGDSALYFCATSRWSSYNEQFFGPGTRLTVL.

The CDR3 nucleotides are TGTGCCAGCAGCTTAGGGGGCCGGGGCTACGAGCAGTACTTC. It is translated as CASSLGGRGYEQYF. The rearrangement links TRBV7-2 to TRBJ2-7; D is tentatively TRBD1 or TRBD2 (5 bases each). With 1 base removed from V and 3 bases from J, the gap between germline ends came to 10 bases. The CDR3 sequence is 14 residues long. Germline V gene data show CDR1 as SGHTA and CDR2 as FQGNSA.